This T cell receptor beta chain stems from a study of T-cell memory formation after mild COVID-19 (dated by TCRdb to about 2021). For context, the study as a whole: TCR sequence clusters from the two donors were found to be largely donor specific. In two donors, T-cell clones that expanded and contracted after mild COVID-19 were followed by sequencing TCRalpha and TCRbeta repertoires longitudinally. The cohort comprised two young, previously healthy adult volunteers, one female and one male. What the authors observed across the whole study: Clones that contracted from day 15 to 85 showed balanced CD4/CD8 phenotypes, whereas a second wave of clones that expanded from day 15 to 37 leaned towards CD4+. SARS-CoV-2 specificity was not confirmed for the second-wave clones peaking on day 37. Only two mild cases were covered by the study, and larger cohorts that include severe cases with pre-infection samples were considered necessary. Some responding clones were detected in pre-infection memory, suggesting pre-existing cross-reactive memory T cells joined the SARS-CoV-2 response. Contracting CD4+ clones turned up mainly in the CM and EM memory subsets, whereas EMRA was where CD8+ clones were enriched.

A note on this clonotype: No cognate antigen has been identified for it. Qualities for individual bases were not recorded, and no much larger clone is one base off.

Ficoll-Paque density gradient centrifugation was the method used to isolate PBMCs. A distance of 21 bases separates the germline ends of V and J, which lose 5 bases and 5 bases respectively. Inclusive of the bounding cysteine and phenylalanine, the CDR3 is 17 residues long. Only CDR3 DNA remains: 51 bases, in frame from the first base. TCRdb lists the instrument as Illumina NovaSeq 6000. TCRalpha and TCRbeta cDNA libraries were built by 5'RACE with constant-segment primers, adding sample barcodes and unique molecular identifiers. RNA was extracted from every sample with Trizol reagent. Library amplification was performed in two PCR steps, and a second sample barcode and Illumina TruSeq adapters were introduced in the second step. Sequencing of the libraries was done on an Illumina NovaSeq, producing 2 x 150 bp paired-end reads. From the authors' description of their analysis: The reads were demultiplexed and collapsed into UMI-guided consensus sequences using migec v1.2.7. Using mixcr v2.1.11, the UMI consensuses were aligned to TRA and TRB V and J templates and assembled into clonotypes. Clonotypes were classified as expanded or contracted when called significant by both edgeR and NoisET, with noise models trained on biological replicates. edgeR calls used a false discovery rate-adjusted p below 0.01 and a log2 fold-change threshold of 1. As an exploratory analysis of dynamics, PCA with hierarchical clustering was applied to max-normalized trajectories of the 1000 most abundant clonotypes. Separately sequenced CD4+ and CD8+ repertoires were used to assign a CD4 or CD8 phenotype to each responding clone. TCRdb applied fastp at Q25 and MiXCR to the public reads, then kept only in-frame beta chains. CDR3 protein duplicates are merged, each entry listing the most common genes and DNA. It is TCRdb's table, rather than the study itself, that gives the V and J calls and clone size. For this sample the table gives under 450,000 distinct CDR3 sequences, of which 20% to 25% were detected only once. The leading ten clones occupy about 21% of the sample.

The chain is assembled from TRBV12-3 or TRBV12-4 and TRBJ2-2, with the D gene too uncertain to name. Sample: PBMCs or a T cell subset sorted from them (not recorded which). The origin of this receptor is a man between 18 and 35 years old who had mild COVID-19 (a few samples of this study predate the infection). The sample titles of this study are shuffled in the database, so cell type and time point are left out; the donor was told from shared clones. The CDR3 in this case is CASSPTAGQLGTGELFF. The DNA is TGTGCCAGCAGTCCTACGGCCGGGCAGTTGGGGACCGGGGAGCTGTTTTTT.